This record covers a single T cell receptor beta chain. The data derive from a study of blood T cell repertoires in COVID-19. The overall study: Acute and convalescent COVID-19 samples came from the United States, Italy and Spain. T cells, B-cell-depleted T cells, or PBMCs provided the cDNA or gDNA that served as material.

Original data processing: It was from reference gene primer amplification that nucleated cell counts were estimated. The assay was immunoSEQ multiplex PCR, and TCRdb's table has in-frame clones only and misses some. D and trimming were read from the DNA, whereas the V and J calls and clone size are those reported in that table. Among approximately 350,000 clones listed, 91% were seen once. The TCR comes from a woman under 30 who had recovered from COVID-19. The source material was peripheral blood.

In nucleotides, the CDR3 is TGTGCCAGCAGCACCATACAGGGCCGAAATTCACCCCTCCACTTT. Translating gives CASSTIQGRNSPLHF. The rearrangement joins TRBV7-9 to TRBJ1-6; tentatively, D is TRBD1 (6 bases). Germline CDR1 and CDR2: SEHNR and FQNEAQ (reference sequence). Trimming pared 5 bases from V and 7 bases from J, leaving 15 bases between. The CDR3 is made up of 15 amino acids.